This section outlines one T cell receptor beta chain sequence together with its context. CDR1 SGHTS and CDR2 YDEGEE come from the germline V gene. J gave up 0 bases and V 0 bases, and 7 bases lay outside the gene matches. The CDR3 is 17 amino acids. The method was immunoSEQ multiplex PCR; TCRdb's version includes in-frame clones alone and lacks a portion of them. The sample includes fewer than 60,000 clones, more than 80% of them seen just once. This entry belongs to a study of blood T cell repertoires in COVID-19. The clonotype was recovered from a man aged 55 to 70 with COVID-19, enrolled during active disease. The gene calls are TRBV5-8 and TRBJ1-2; 8 bases agree with TRBD1. Sequencing input: peripheral blood. For the CDR3, the DNA is TGTGCCAGCAGCTTGGTTACAGGGGGGATTGCTAACTATGGCTACACCTTC. Its translation is CASSLVTGGIANYGYTF.